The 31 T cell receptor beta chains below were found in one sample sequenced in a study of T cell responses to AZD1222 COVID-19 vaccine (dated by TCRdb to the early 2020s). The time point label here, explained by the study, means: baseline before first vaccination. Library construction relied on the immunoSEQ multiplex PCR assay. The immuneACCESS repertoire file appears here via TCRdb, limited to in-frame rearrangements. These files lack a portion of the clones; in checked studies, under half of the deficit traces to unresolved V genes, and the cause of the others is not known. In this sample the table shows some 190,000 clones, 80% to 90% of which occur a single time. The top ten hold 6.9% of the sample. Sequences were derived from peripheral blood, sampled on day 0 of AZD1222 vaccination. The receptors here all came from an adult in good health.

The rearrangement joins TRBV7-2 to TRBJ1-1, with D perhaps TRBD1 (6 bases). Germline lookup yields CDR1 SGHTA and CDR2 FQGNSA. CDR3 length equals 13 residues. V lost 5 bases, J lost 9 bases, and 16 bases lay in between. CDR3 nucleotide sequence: TGTGCCAGCAGCCTCCGACAGGACGGGAAAGCTTTCTTT. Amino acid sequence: CASSLRQDGKAFF.

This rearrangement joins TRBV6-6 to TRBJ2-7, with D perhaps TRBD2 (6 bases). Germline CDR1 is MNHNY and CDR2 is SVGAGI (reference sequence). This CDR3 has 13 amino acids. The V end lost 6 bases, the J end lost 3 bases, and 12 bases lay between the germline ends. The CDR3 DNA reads TGTGCCAGCAGGCGGGACGGAGACTACGAGCAGTACTTC. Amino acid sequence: CASRRDGDYEQYF.

The CDR3 DNA follows: TGTGCCAGCAGCCCAACTAGCGGGGGTGCTGGGACAGATACGCAGTATTTT. It translates to CASSPTSGGAGTDTQYF. This chain uses TRBV3-1 (or the pseudogene TRBV3-2) with TRBJ2-3, with 11 bases identical to TRBD2. V shed 4 bases, J shed 3 bases, and the junction held 9 bases outside the gene matches. The CDR3 extends over 17 amino acids. CDR1 is LGHDT, CDR2 YNNKEL, per germline (reference sequence).

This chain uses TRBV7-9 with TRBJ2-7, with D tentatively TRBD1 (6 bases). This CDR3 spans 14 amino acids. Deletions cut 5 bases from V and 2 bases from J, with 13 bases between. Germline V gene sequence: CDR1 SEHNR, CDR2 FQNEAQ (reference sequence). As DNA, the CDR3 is TGTGCCAGCAGCCCCACCACAGGGCCCTACGAGCAGTACTTC. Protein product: CASSPTTGPYEQYF.

This CDR3 reads CASTKTRNVGELFF. CDR3 sequence (DNA): TGTGCCAGCACTAAAACTAGGAATGTCGGGGAGCTGTTTTTT. V gene TRBV6-5 combines with J gene TRBJ2-2; tentatively, D is TRBD2 (5 bases). V was clipped by 7 bases and J by 7 bases, with 16 bases between them. Germline V gives CDR1 MNHEY, CDR2 SVGAGI. This CDR3 spans 14 amino acids.

The CDR3 here is CASSVAGLAVNTGELFF. In DNA, the CDR3 is TGTGCCAGCAGCGTAGCGGGACTAGCGGTTAACACCGGGGAGCTGTTTTTT. The rearrangement uses TRBV9 and TRBJ2-2, with 11 nucleotides matching TRBD2. Germline-derived CDR1 and CDR2 are SGDLS and YYNGEE. The junction had 3 bases not matched to a gene; V was cut back by 0 bases and J by 2 bases. The CDR3 length is 17 residues.

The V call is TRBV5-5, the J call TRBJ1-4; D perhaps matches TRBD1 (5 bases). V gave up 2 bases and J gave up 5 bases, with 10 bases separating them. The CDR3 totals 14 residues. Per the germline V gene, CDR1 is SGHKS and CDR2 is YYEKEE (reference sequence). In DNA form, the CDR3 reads TGTGCCAGCAGCTTTGCAGGGATAAATGAAAAACTGTTTTTT. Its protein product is CASSFAGINEKLFF.

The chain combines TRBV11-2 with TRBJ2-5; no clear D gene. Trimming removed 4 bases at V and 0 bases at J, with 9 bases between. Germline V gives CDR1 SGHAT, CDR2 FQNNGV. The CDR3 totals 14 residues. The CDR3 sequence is CASSWKQYQETQYF. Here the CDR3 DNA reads TGTGCCAGCAGCTGGAAGCAATACCAAGAGACCCAGTACTTC.

The CDR3 protein is CASSSETGLVEKLFF. CDR3 sequence (DNA): TGTGCCAGCAGTTCCGAGACAGGGTTGGTCGAAAAACTGTTTTTT. This chain connects TRBV6-5 to TRBJ1-4; 7 nucleotides align to TRBD1. Germline V gene lookup returns CDR1 MNHEY and CDR2 SVGAGI. This CDR3 comprises 15 residues. After removal of 4 bases from V and 8 bases from J, the junction contained 10 bases not matched to a gene.

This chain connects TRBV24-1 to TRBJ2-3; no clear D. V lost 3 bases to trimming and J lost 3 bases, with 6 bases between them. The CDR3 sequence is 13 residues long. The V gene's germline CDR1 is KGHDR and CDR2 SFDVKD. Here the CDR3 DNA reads TGTGCCACCAGTGATGGTGTGACAGATACGCAGTATTTT. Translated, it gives CATSDGVTDTQYF.

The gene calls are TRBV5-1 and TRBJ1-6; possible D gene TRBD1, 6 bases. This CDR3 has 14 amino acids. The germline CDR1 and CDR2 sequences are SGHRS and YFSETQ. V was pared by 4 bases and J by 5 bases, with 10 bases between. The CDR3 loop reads CASSNRQDNSPLHF. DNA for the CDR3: TGCGCCAGCAGCAATAGACAGGATAATTCACCCCTCCACTTT.

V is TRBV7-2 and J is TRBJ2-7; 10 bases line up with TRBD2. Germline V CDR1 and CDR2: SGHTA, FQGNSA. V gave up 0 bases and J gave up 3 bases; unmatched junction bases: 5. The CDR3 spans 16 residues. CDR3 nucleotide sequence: TGTGCCAGCAGCTTAGCTTCAGCGGGGGGGTACTACGAGCAGTACTTC. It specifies CASSLASAGGYYEQYF.

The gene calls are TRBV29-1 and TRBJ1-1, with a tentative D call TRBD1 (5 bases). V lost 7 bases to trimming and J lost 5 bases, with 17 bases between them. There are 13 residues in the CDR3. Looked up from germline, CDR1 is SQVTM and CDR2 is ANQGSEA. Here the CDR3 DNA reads TGCAGCGCTGGGAAGGGGATGGATACTGAAGCTTTCTTT. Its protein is CSAGKGMDTEAFF.

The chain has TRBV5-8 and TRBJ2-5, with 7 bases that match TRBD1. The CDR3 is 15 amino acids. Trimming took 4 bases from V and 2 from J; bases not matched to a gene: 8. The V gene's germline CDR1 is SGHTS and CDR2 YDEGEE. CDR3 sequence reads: CASSKGTDLQETQYF. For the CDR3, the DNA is TGTGCCAGCAGCAAGGGGACAGACCTTCAAGAGACCCAGTACTTC.

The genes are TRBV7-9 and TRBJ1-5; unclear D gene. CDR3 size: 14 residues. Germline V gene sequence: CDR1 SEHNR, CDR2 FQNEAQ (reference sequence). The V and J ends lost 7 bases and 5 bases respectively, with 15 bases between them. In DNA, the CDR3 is TGTGCCAGCAAACCTGCGGGGAAGGATCAGCCCCAGCATTTT. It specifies CASKPAGKDQPQHF. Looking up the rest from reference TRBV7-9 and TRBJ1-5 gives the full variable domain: DTGVSQNPRHKITKRGQNVTFRCDPISEHNRLYWYRQTLGQGPEFLTYFQNEAQLEKSRLLSDRFSAERPKGSFSTLEIQRTEQGDSAMYLCASKPAGKDQPQHFGDGTRLSIL.

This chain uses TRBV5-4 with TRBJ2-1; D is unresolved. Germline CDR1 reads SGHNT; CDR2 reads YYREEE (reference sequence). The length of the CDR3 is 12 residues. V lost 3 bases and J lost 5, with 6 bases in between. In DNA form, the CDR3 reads TGTGCCAGCAGCTCCCCCAACAATGAGCAGTTCTTC. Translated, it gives CASSSPNNEQFF.

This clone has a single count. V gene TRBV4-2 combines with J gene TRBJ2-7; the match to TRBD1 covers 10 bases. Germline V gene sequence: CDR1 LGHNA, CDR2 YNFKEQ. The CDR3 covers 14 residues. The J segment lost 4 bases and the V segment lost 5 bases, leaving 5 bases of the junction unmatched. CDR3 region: CASSSRDRGYEQYF. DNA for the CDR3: TGTGCCAGCAGCTCCCGGGACAGGGGTTACGAGCAGTACTTC.

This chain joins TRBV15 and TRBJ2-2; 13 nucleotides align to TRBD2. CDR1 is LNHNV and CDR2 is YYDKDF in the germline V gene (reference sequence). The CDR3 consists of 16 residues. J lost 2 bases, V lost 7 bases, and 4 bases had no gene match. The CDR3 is CATNGLAGVNTGELFF. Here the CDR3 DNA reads TGTGCCACCAATGGACTAGCGGGGGTCAACACCGGGGAGCTGTTTTTT. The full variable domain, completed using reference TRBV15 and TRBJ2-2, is DAMVIQNPRYQVTQFGKPVTLSCSQTLNHNVMYWYQQKSSQAPKLLFHYYDKDFNNEADTPDNFQSRRPNTSFCFLDIRSPGLGDTAMYLCATNGLAGVNTGELFFGEGSRLTVL.

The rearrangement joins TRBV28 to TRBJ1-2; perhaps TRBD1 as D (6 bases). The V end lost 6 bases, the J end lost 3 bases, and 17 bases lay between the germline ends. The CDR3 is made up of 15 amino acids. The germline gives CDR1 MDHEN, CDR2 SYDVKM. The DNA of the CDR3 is TGTGCCAGCAGCCAAGGATGGACAGCCCACTATGGCTACACCTTC. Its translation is CASSQGWTAHYGYTF.

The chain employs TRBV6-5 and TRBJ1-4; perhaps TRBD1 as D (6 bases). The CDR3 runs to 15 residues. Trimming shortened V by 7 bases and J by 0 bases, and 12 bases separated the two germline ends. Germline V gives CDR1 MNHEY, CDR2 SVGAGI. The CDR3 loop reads CASTGAPTTNEKLFF. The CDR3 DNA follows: TGTGCCAGCACGGGGGCTCCTACAACTAATGAAAAACTGTTTTTT.

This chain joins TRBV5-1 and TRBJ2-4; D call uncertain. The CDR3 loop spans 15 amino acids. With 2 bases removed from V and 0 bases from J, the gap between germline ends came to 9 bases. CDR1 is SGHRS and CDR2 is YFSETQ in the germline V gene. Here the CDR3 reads CASSFEAVAKNIQYF. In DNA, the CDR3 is TGCGCCAGCAGCTTCGAAGCAGTAGCCAAAAACATTCAGTACTTC.

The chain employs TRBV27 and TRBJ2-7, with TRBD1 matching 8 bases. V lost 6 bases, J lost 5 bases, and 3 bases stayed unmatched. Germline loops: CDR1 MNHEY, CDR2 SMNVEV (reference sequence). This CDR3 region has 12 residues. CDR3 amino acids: CASRQGANEQYF. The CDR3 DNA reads TGTGCCAGCAGGCAGGGGGCTAACGAGCAGTACTTC.

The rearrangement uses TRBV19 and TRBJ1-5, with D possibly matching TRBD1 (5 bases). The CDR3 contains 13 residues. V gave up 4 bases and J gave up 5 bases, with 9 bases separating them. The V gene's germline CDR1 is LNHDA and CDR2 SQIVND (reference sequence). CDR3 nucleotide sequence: TGTGCCAGTAGTAACCAGGGCGATCAGCCCCAGCATTTT. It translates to CASSNQGDQPQHF. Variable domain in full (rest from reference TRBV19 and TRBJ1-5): DGGITQSPKYLFRKEGQNVTLSCEQNLNHDAMYWYRQDPGQGLRLIYYSQIVNDFQKGDIAEGYSVSREKKESFPLTVTSAQKNPTAFYLCASSNQGDQPQHFGDGTRLSIL.

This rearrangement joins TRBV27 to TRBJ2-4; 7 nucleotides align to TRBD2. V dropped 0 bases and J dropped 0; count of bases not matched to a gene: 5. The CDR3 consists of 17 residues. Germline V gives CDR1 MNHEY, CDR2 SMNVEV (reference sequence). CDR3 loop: CASSLSPGGKAKNIQYF. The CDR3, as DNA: TGTGCCAGCAGTTTATCCCCGGGAGGCAAAGCCAAAAACATTCAGTACTTC.

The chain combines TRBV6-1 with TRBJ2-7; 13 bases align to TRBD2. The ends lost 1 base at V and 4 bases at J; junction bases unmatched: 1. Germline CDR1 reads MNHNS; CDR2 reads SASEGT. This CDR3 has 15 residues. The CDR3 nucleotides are TGTGCCAGCAGTGAAGGGACTAGCGGGGGATACGAGCAGTACGTC. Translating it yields CASSEGTSGGYEQYV.

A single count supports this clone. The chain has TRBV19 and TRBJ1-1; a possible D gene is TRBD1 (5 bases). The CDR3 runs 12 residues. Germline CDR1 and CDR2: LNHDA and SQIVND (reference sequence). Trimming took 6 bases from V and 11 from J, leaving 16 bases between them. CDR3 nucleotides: TGTGCCAGTAGGGCGAATACTCGGGGCGCTTTCTTT. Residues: CASRANTRGAFF.

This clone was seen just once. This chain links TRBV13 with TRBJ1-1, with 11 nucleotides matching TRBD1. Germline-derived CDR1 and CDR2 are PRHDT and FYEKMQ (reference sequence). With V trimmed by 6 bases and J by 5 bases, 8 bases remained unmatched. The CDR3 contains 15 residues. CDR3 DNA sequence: TGTGCCAGCAGACCCGGGACAGGGGGAGGGACTGAAGCTTTCTTT. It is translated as CASRPGTGGGTEAFF.

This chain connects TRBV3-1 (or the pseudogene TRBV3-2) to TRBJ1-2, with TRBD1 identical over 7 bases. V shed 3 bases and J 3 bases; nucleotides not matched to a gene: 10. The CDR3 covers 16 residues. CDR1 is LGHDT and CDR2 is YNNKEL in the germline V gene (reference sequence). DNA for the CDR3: TGTGCCAGCAGCCACACGCGAGGGGGCCCAGACTATGGCTACACCTTC. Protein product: CASSHTRGGPDYGYTF.

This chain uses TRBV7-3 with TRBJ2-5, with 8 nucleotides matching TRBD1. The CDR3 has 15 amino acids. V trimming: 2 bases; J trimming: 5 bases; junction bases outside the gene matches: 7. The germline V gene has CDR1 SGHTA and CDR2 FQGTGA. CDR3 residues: CASSLGTGHGETQYF. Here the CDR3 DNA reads TGTGCCAGCAGCTTAGGGACAGGTCACGGGGAGACCCAGTACTTC.

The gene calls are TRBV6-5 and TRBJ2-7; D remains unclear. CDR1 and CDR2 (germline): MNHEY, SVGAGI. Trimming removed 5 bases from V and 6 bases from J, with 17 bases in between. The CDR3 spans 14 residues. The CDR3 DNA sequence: TGTGCCAGCAGTACCCCTCAACAGTGGGGCGAGCAGTACTTC. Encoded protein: CASSTPQQWGEQYF.

This chain's CDR3 is CASSWATGELFF. In DNA, the CDR3 is TGTGCCAGCAGTTGGGCCACCGGGGAGCTGTTTTTT. The rearrangement uses TRBV12-3 or TRBV12-4 and TRBJ2-2; unclear D gene. The CDR3 sequence is 12 residues long. The V and J ends lost 4 bases and 4 bases respectively, with 4 bases between them.